The 32 T cell receptor beta chains below all came from one sample that was sequenced in a study of cytomegalovirus exposure and HLA in healthy donors (dated by TCRdb to about 2017). The library was prepared using the immunoSEQ multiplex PCR assay. TCRdb re-hosts the immuneACCESS table, in-frame sequences only. Its copies lack some clones; in the studies checked, an unresolved V gene accounts for under half of them, and the cause for the rest is not known. The sample records about 160,000 clones, 91% of which are singletons. Of the sample, about 3% falls within the top ten clones. What was sequenced was PBMCs. The receptors derive from a woman younger than 35 in good health and CMV-seropositive.

The rearrangement uses TRBV11-2 and TRBJ1-3; the match to TRBD1 covers 7 bases. From germline, CDR1 is SGHAT and CDR2 FQNNGV. V shed 2 bases, J shed 1 base, and the junction held 5 bases outside the gene matches. This CDR3 has 16 amino acids. CDR3 loop: CASSLYRGKSGNTIYF. The CDR3 DNA reads TGTGCCAGCAGCTTATACAGGGGAAAGTCTGGAAACACCATATATTTT.

This clone is a singleton in its sample. The chain combines TRBV7-2 with TRBJ2-3; 7 nucleotides align to TRBD2. CDR3 length equals 17 residues. The J segment lost 4 bases and the V segment lost 5 bases, leaving 15 bases of the junction unmatched. Looked up from germline, CDR1 is SGHTA and CDR2 is FQGNSA. The CDR3 protein is CASSPQSRAGRADTQYF. In nucleotides, the CDR3 is TGTGCCAGCAGCCCCCAGAGTAGGGCAGGGAGGGCAGATACGCAGTATTTT.

The CDR3: CASSLGQGGTEAFF. The CDR3 DNA reads TGCGCCAGCAGCTTAGGACAGGGTGGCACTGAAGCTTTCTTT. V gene TRBV5-1 combines with J gene TRBJ1-1; 8 positions match TRBD1. J lost 4 bases, V lost 2 bases, and 4 bases had no gene match. CDR1 and CDR2 from the germline V gene are SGHRS and YFSETQ. The CDR3 is 14 amino acids.

The J gene is TRBJ1-5, the V gene TRBV6-4; 7 bases are a match to TRBD1. Germline V lookup: CDR1 MRHNA, CDR2 SNTAGT. The CDR3 contains 13 residues. V was clipped by 8 bases and J by 6 bases; unmatched bases: 7. This chain's CDR3 is CASATGPFQPQHF. The CDR3 DNA is TGTGCCAGCGCGACAGGGCCATTTCAGCCCCAGCATTTT.

J is TRBJ1-1 and V is TRBV6-1; 9 nucleotides align to TRBD1. Germline CDR1 and CDR2: MNHNS and SASEGT. This CDR3 contains 15 residues. With 2 bases clipped from V and 5 bases from J, the junction kept 6 bases outside the gene matches. This CDR3 reads CASSEPGQGRTEAFF. The CDR3, as DNA: TGTGCCAGCAGTGAACCCGGACAGGGGCGGACTGAAGCTTTCTTT.

The chain uses TRBV28 and TRBJ2-2; 9 bases agree with TRBD2. Germline V CDR1 and CDR2: MDHEN, SYDVKM. The ends lost 3 bases at V and 5 bases at J; junction bases unmatched: 4. The CDR3 is 15 amino acids. CDR3: CASSLEAGGTGELFF. DNA for the CDR3: TGTGCCAGCAGTTTGGAGGCGGGAGGGACCGGGGAGCTGTTTTTT.

The chain is built from TRBV18 and TRBJ1-2; 8 bases are a match to TRBD1. With V trimmed by 0 bases and J by 6 bases, 3 bases remained unmatched. The CDR3 contains 14 residues. Looked up from germline, CDR1 is KGHSH and CDR2 is LQKENI. The CDR3 reads CASSPPTGEHGYTF. For the CDR3, the DNA is TGTGCCAGCTCACCACCGACAGGGGAACATGGCTACACCTTC.

This clone occurred a few times. J is TRBJ2-7 and V is TRBV7-2; D may be TRBD2 (5 bases). Trimming pared 5 bases from V and 2 bases from J, leaving 19 bases between. This CDR3 has 16 amino acids. Germline values: CDR1 SGHTA, CDR2 FQGNSA. The DNA of the CDR3 is TGTGCCAGCAGCCCCCTCGGACCCGGGGTAACCTACGAGCAGTACTTC. Its translation: CASSPLGPGVTYEQYF.

The gene calls are TRBV28 and TRBJ2-7; tentatively, D is TRBD2 (6 bases). The germline V gene encodes CDR1 MDHEN and CDR2 SYDVKM. The CDR3 has 17 amino acids. V was shortened by 6 bases and J by 5 bases, with 26 bases between the two germline ends. CDR3: CASSSPGGEERFHEQYF. The CDR3 coding sequence is TGTGCCAGCAGCTCCCCAGGTGGGGAGGAGCGGTTCCACGAGCAGTACTTC.

The chain recombines TRBV5-1 with TRBJ2-1; 8 bases are a match to TRBD1. This CDR3 is 16 amino acids long. V trimming: 1 base; J trimming: 1 base; junction bases outside the gene matches: 4. Germline V lookup: CDR1 SGHRS, CDR2 YFSETQ. CDR3 amino acids: CASSLIGQGSYNEQFF. DNA of the CDR3: TGCGCCAGCAGCTTGATAGGACAGGGTTCCTACAATGAGCAGTTCTTC.

The rearrangement joins TRBV11-2 to TRBJ1-1; 7 bases match TRBD1. J was trimmed by 1 base and V by 6 bases; bases with no gene match: 11. The CDR3 sequence is 16 residues long. CDR1 is SGHAT, CDR2 FQNNGV, per germline. For the CDR3, the DNA is TGTGCCAGCAGAGGGGGCCTAGAGATATCGAACACTGAAGCTTTCTTT. This gives the protein CASRGGLEISNTEAFF.

For this clone: This CDR3 is also generated by other DNA sequences in the sample. The chain carries TRBV9 and TRBJ2-6; maybe TRBD1 (6 bases). Germline V gene data show CDR1 as SGDLS and CDR2 as YYNGEE. V lost 2 bases and J 1 base, leaving 7 bases between the germline ends. This CDR3 spans 15 amino acids. This chain's CDR3 is CASSVTGSGANVLTF. The DNA of the CDR3 is TGTGCCAGCAGCGTTACAGGGTCTGGGGCCAACGTCCTGACTTTC.

In its sample, this clone was seen once. The chain uses TRBV28 and TRBJ1-2; no clear D gene. In germline, CDR1 is MDHEN, CDR2 SYDVKM. This CDR3 has 14 amino acids. Trimming cost V 3 bases and J 8 bases, with 16 bases left between them. This CDR3 reads CASSFRPNGVGYTF. The CDR3 nucleotides are TGTGCCAGCAGTTTTCGTCCGAACGGGGTGGGCTACACCTTC.

J is TRBJ2-5 and V is TRBV10-2; TRBD2 matches at 14 bases. The V segment lost 3 bases and the J segment 3 bases; nucleotides outside the gene matches: 3. Germline CDR1 and CDR2: WSHSY and SAAADI. CDR3 length: 16 amino acids. CDR3 in DNA: TGCGCCAGCAGTGATAGGGGACTAGCGGGGGAAGAGACCCAGTACTTC. Its protein product is CASSDRGLAGEETQYF.

The J gene is TRBJ2-3, the V gene TRBV4-3, with 11 bases identical to TRBD2. The length of the CDR3 is 20 residues. Germline V gene data show CDR1 as LGHNA and CDR2 as YSLEER. Germline trimming cut 0 bases from V and 0 bases from J; bases unmatched to any gene: 11. The CDR3 loop reads CASSQDLGLAGVSSTDTQYF. The CDR3 nucleotides are TGCGCCAGCAGCCAAGATCTTGGACTAGCGGGCGTATCTAGCACAGATACGCAGTATTTT.

The chain employs TRBV2 and TRBJ2-1, with 9 positions matching TRBD2. The J segment lost 7 bases and the V segment lost 6 bases, leaving 10 bases of the junction unmatched. The CDR3 contains 15 residues. The germline gives CDR1 SNHLY, CDR2 FYNNEI. The CDR3 loop is CASRLGGGAKNEQFF. DNA of the CDR3: TGTGCCAGCAGGCTGGGCGGGGGGGCAAAAAATGAGCAGTTCTTC.

This clone was seen once. This rearrangement joins TRBV19 to TRBJ2-5; tentatively, D is TRBD2 (6 bases). The CDR3 sequence is 15 residues long. V dropped 3 bases and J dropped 2 bases, with 13 bases sitting between them. In germline, CDR1 is LNHDA, CDR2 SQIVND (reference sequence). The CDR3: CASSILGGIQETQYF. Here the CDR3 DNA reads TGTGCCAGTAGTATTCTGGGGGGTATACAAGAGACCCAGTACTTC.

This clone was seen just once. V and J are TRBV21-1 and TRBJ2-7; TRBD1, the table's D call, was not compared with the DNA. TRBV21-1 is recorded as a pseudogene. The CDR3 extends over 16 amino acids. CDR3 coding DNA: TGTGCCAGCAGCAAAGTGGGGGCGCCTCCTCAGCCCGAGCAGTACTTC. It translates to CASSKVGAPPQPEQYF.

The CDR3: CSVVARRGSTDTQYF. CDR3 bases: TGCAGCGTTGTGGCTCGGCGCGGGAGCACAGATACGCAGTATTTT. V is TRBV29-1 and J is TRBJ2-3, with a tentative D call TRBD2 (5 bases). Trimming removed 4 bases at V and 0 bases at J, with 14 bases between. The CDR3 has 15 residues. Germline V gene lookup returns CDR1 SQVTM and CDR2 ANQGSEA.

In this sample, this clone turned up once. J is TRBJ2-2 and V is TRBV5-1, with D maybe TRBD2 (6 bases). V lost 0 bases to trimming and J lost 5 bases, with 11 bases between them. The CDR3 extends over 15 amino acids. Germline V lookup: CDR1 SGHRS, CDR2 YFSETQ. CDR3 amino acids: CASSLGRAETGELFF. CDR3 DNA sequence: TGCGCCAGCAGCTTGGGGAGGGCTGAAACCGGGGAGCTGTTTTTT.

This clone was counted between two and nine times. This sample also contains other DNA sequences that code for the same CDR3. The genes are TRBV2 and TRBJ1-2; D uncertain. Germline V gives CDR1 SNHLY, CDR2 FYNNEI. The CDR3 runs 12 residues. V shed 3 bases and J shed 7 bases, with 9 bases lying between them. CDR3 loop: CASSERTGGYTF. CDR3 nucleotide sequence: TGTGCCAGCAGTGAGAGGACTGGTGGCTACACCTTC.

The chain is built from TRBV7-6 and TRBJ2-1, with 8 positions matching TRBD2. This CDR3 contains 16 residues. CDR1 and CDR2 from the germline V gene are SGHVS and FNYEAQ. The trim removed 0 bases at V and 2 bases at J, leaving 3 bases unmatched. This CDR3 reads CASSLASRGAYNEQFF. CDR3 in DNA: TGTGCCAGCAGCTTAGCGTCGCGGGGGGCCTACAATGAGCAGTTCTTC.

V and J are TRBV7-8 and TRBJ1-2; 9 positions agree with TRBD1. Germline lookup yields CDR1 SGHVS and CDR2 FQNEAQ. Trimming at V came to 5 bases and at J to 4 bases, leaving 8 bases not matched to a gene. This CDR3 is 15 amino acids long. The CDR3 DNA is TGTGCCAGCAGCAATTCGGACAGGGGAGGCTATGGCTACACCTTC. Its translation is CASSNSDRGGYGYTF.

This chain joins TRBV28 and TRBJ1-1, with 9 positions matching TRBD1. The CDR3 is 15 residues long. In germline, CDR1 is MDHEN, CDR2 SYDVKM. The V segment lost 3 bases and the J segment 5 bases; nucleotides outside the gene matches: 7. This CDR3 is CASSFPGTGKTEAFF. CDR3 in DNA: TGTGCCAGCAGTTTCCCGGGGACAGGGAAGACTGAAGCTTTCTTT.

The chain combines TRBV9 with TRBJ1-6; the match to TRBD1 covers 9 bases. Trimming cost V 0 bases and J 9 bases; bases outside gene matches: 10. Germline V lookup: CDR1 SGDLS, CDR2 YYNGEE. This CDR3 is 17 amino acids long. CDR3 sequence (DNA): TGTGCCAGCAGCGTAGAGGGGTCGGAGACAGGGGGTTCACCCCTCCACTTT. Its translation: CASSVEGSETGGSPLHF.

This clone was counted a few times. The rearrangement uses TRBV15 and TRBJ2-7, with TRBD1 matching 9 bases. In germline, CDR1 is LNHNV, CDR2 YYDKDF (reference sequence). The CDR3 length is 15 residues. Unmatched junction bases numbered 8, after V lost 1 base and J lost 7 bases. CDR3 in amino acids: CATSRGGQGFREQYF. The DNA for the CDR3 is TGTGCCACCAGCAGAGGGGGACAGGGTTTTAGGGAGCAGTACTTC.

The chain has TRBV6-4 and TRBJ2-7; 8 bases line up with TRBD1. Germline CDR1 reads MRHNA; CDR2 reads SNTAGT. V trimming: 6 bases; J trimming: 2 bases; junction bases outside the gene matches: 6. This CDR3 comprises 14 residues. The CDR3 DNA reads TGTGCCAGCAGCATTCCGGGACAGGCCTACGAGCAGTACTTC. It is translated as CASSIPGQAYEQYF.

The chain combines TRBV7-2 with TRBJ1-5, with 12 nucleotides matching TRBD1. CDR1 is SGHTA, CDR2 FQGNSA, per germline. The length of the CDR3 is 17 residues. Unmatched junction bases numbered 8, after V lost 1 base and J lost 7 bases. The CDR3 coding sequence is TGTGCCAGCAGCTTAGTGTCGGGACAGGGGGCTGGGCAGCCCCAGCATTTT. Its translation is CASSLVSGQGAGQPQHF.

The V gene is TRBV6-8, the J gene TRBJ2-2; D not certain. Germline lookup yields CDR1 MNHGY and CDR2 SAAAGT. Between the trimmed V and J ends, which lost 6 bases and 7 bases, there was a span of 3 bases. The CDR3 contains 10 residues. The CDR3 region has the DNA TGTGCCAGCAGACACGGGGAGCTGTTTTTT. Protein product: CASRHGELFF.

The chain combines TRBV5-4 with TRBJ1-1, with D unresolved. This CDR3 has 15 amino acids. Germline loops: CDR1 SGHNT, CDR2 YYREEE (reference sequence). V gave up 0 bases and J gave up 5 bases, with 14 bases separating them. CDR3 protein: CASSLGPAGGTEAFF. CDR3 nucleotides: TGTGCCAGCAGCTTGGGTCCCGCCGGAGGGACTGAAGCTTTCTTT. The full variable domain, with the rest looked up from reference TRBV5-4 and TRBJ1-1, is ETGVTQSPTHLIKTRGQQVTLRCSSQSGHNTVSWYQQALGQGPQFIFQYYREEENGRGNFPPRFSGLQFPNYSSELNVNALELDDSALYLCASSLGPAGGTEAFFGQGTRLTVV.

V and J are TRBV29-1 and TRBJ2-2, with TRBD2 matching over 11 bases. V trimming: 7 bases; J trimming: 5 bases; junction bases outside the gene matches: 3. This CDR3 region has 13 residues. In germline, CDR1 is SQVTM, CDR2 ANQGSEA. The CDR3 loop is CSARTSGTGELFF. CDR3 nucleotide sequence: TGCAGCGCAAGGACTAGCGGGACCGGGGAGCTGTTTTTT.

This chain uses TRBV23-1 with TRBJ2-1; a weak D match, TRBD1 (5 bases). TRBV23-1 is sorted into the ORF group, with uncertain function. With 4 bases removed from V and 8 bases from J, the gap between germline ends came to 9 bases. The CDR3 sequence is 12 residues long. The CDR3 loop is CASSRIGDEQFF. The CDR3 DNA sequence: TGCGCCAGCAGTCGGATAGGGGATGAGCAGTTCTTC.